Shown below are 21 T cell receptor beta chains from a single sample sequenced in a study of cytomegalovirus exposure and HLA in healthy donors. Primers included in the PCR were 60 Vbeta and 13 Jbeta primers. Clones were read by immunoSEQ multiplex PCR, and TCRdb kept only the in-frame ones, dropping some. The sample lists around 150,000 clones, approximately 80% occurring once. The material sequenced was PBMCs. These receptors all come from a man aged 40-50 years in good health and CMV-seronegative.

The V gene is TRBV27, the J gene TRBJ2-1; the match to TRBD1 covers 9 bases. Germline V lookup: CDR1 MNHEY, CDR2 SMNVEV (reference sequence). The junction had 3 bases not matched to a gene; V was cut back by 2 bases and J by 4 bases. This CDR3 is 15 amino acids long. The CDR3 is CASSLMGQGYNEQFF. DNA of the CDR3: TGTGCCAGCAGTTTAATGGGACAGGGTTACAATGAGCAGTTCTTC.

This clone was observed once. A read error may produce the germline difference seen at one junction end. The V and J genes are TRBV6-5 and TRBJ1-2, with a weak D call TRBD1 (5 bases). CDR3 length equals 16 residues. Germline lookup yields CDR1 MNHEY and CDR2 SVGAGI. CDR3 coding DNA: TGTGCCAGCAGTCACTCGGAAGGGGCCTATAACTATGGCTACACCTTC. Its protein is CASSHSEGAYNYGYTF.

With regard to this clone: In the same sample, other DNA sequences code for this CDR3. The J gene is TRBJ2-2, the V gene TRBV7-9; perhaps TRBD2 as D (6 bases). Germline V CDR1 and CDR2: SEHNR, FQNEAQ (reference sequence). The CDR3 runs 19 residues. V lost 5 bases to trimming and J lost 4 bases, with 26 bases between them. The CDR3 spells CASSPPISGLADGTGELFF. CDR3 in DNA: TGTGCCAGCAGCCCCCCAATATCGGGATTAGCGGACGGCACCGGGGAGCTGTTTTTT.

To note about this clone: The junction does not match germline at one end; this may be a read error. The chain employs TRBV6-5 and TRBJ1-1; D gene ambiguous. CDR3 length equals 13 residues. Germline CDR1 reads MNHEY; CDR2 reads SVGAGI. CDR3 region: CASSATGNAEAFF. DNA for the CDR3: TGTGCCAGCAGTGCAACGGGGAACGCTGAAGCTTTCTTT.

The chain recombines TRBV23-1 with TRBJ2-7, with 10 bases fitting TRBD1. TRBV23-1 is filed as an ORF, its function uncertain. Trimming at V came to 0 bases and at J to 5 bases, leaving 7 bases not matched to a gene. The CDR3 contains 16 residues. CDR3 sequence (DNA): TGCGCCAGCAGTCAATCGGGGGACAGGGGCCCAAACGAGCAGTACTTC. It translates to CASSQSGDRGPNEQYF.

This clone was counted between two and nine times. This chain joins TRBV11-2 and TRBJ2-7; D may be TRBD1 (6 bases). The CDR3 contains 12 residues. Germline V lookup: CDR1 SGHAT, CDR2 FQNNGV. Trimming took off 7 bases at V and 6 bases at J, with 13 bases between the two ends. CDR3 DNA: TGTGCCAGCACCCTCCAAGGGGGCGAGCAGTACTTC. Protein sequence: CASTLQGGEQYF.

The V gene is TRBV28, the J gene TRBJ2-3; weak D call: TRBD1 (5 bases). Trimming took off 6 bases at V and 3 bases at J, with 10 bases between the two ends. CDR1 is MDHEN and CDR2 is SYDVKM in the germline V gene. CDR3 length: 13 amino acids. CDR3 bases: TGTGCCAGCAGGAGTCAGGGAACAGATACGCAGTATTTT. This translates into CASRSQGTDTQYF.

The J gene is TRBJ1-3, the V gene TRBV9; D is unresolved. V dropped 8 bases and J dropped 0 bases, with 12 bases sitting between them. The germline CDR1 and CDR2 sequences are SGDLS and YYNGEE. The CDR3 is 14 residues long. CDR3 DNA: TGTGCCAGTTCCATAAGGAGCTCTGGAAACACCATATATTTT. Translated, it gives CASSIRSSGNTIYF.

This clone was seen a handful of times. This sequence joins TRBV5-1 and TRBJ2-2; 8 positions match TRBD2. Germline-derived CDR1 and CDR2 are SGHRS and YFSETQ. This CDR3 has 15 residues. V lost 2 bases, J lost 4 bases, and 4 bases stayed unmatched. As DNA, the CDR3 is TGCGCCAGCAGCTTATTCCTAGCGGGCACCGGGGAGCTGTTTTTT. Its translation is CASSLFLAGTGELFF.

The chain carries TRBV19 and TRBJ2-7; tentatively, D is TRBD2 (5 bases). CDR1 LNHDA and CDR2 SQIVND come from the germline V gene (reference sequence). The CDR3 is made up of 15 amino acids. V lost 6 bases to trimming and J lost 2 bases, with 17 bases between them. CDR3 sequence (DNA): TGTGCCAGTAGCTCGGCCTTCAGCGGAACCTACGAGCAGTACTTC. As protein: CASSSAFSGTYEQYF.

This chain links TRBV6-1 with TRBJ2-3, with TRBD2 identical over 10 bases. V lost 5 bases to trimming and J lost 4 bases; unmatched junction nucleotides: 6. CDR1 is MNHNS, CDR2 SASEGT, per germline. The CDR3 covers 15 residues. The DNA for the CDR3 is TGTGCCAGCAGTACTAGCGGGATAGTACCAGATACGCAGTATTTT. It yields the protein CASSTSGIVPDTQYF.

The sample holds a few counts of this clone. The gene calls are TRBV2 and TRBJ2-3; 16 nucleotides agree with TRBD2. CDR1 and CDR2 (germline): SNHLY, FYNNEI. The CDR3 sequence is 17 residues long. J was trimmed by 3 bases and V by 6 bases; bases with no gene match: 6. The CDR3 here is CASRGTSGGARTDTQYF. CDR3 DNA sequence: TGTGCCAGCAGAGGGACTAGCGGGGGGGCCCGAACAGATACGCAGTATTTT.

The genes are TRBV27 and TRBJ2-1, with D maybe TRBD2 (5 bases). Germline V lookup: CDR1 MNHEY, CDR2 SMNVEV (reference sequence). The ends were cut back, 0 bases at V and 6 bases at J, with 9 bases in the middle. The CDR3 spans 14 residues. CDR3 sequence: CASSLSRGFNEQFF. The CDR3 DNA is TGTGCCAGCAGTTTATCGAGAGGGTTCAATGAGCAGTTCTTC.

The chain employs TRBV5-1 and TRBJ1-2; 8 bases match TRBD1. Germline values: CDR1 SGHRS, CDR2 YFSETQ. The CDR3 spans 16 residues. The junction had 14 bases not matched to a gene; V was cut back by 5 bases and J by 5 bases. This chain's CDR3 is CASSLALLDRDYGYTF. The CDR3 nucleotides read TGCGCCAGCAGTCTCGCCCTCTTGGACAGGGATTATGGCTACACCTTC.

This clone was seen only once. The rearrangement joins TRBV27 to TRBJ1-2; TRBD1 is a possible D gene (6 bases). Germline V gene sequence: CDR1 MNHEY, CDR2 SMNVEV (reference sequence). Trimming removed 7 bases from V and 8 bases from J, with 14 bases in between. The CDR3 loop spans 12 amino acids. CDR3 loop: CASTSQGSGYTF. In DNA, the CDR3 is TGTGCCAGCACCTCACAGGGTTCCGGCTACACCTTC.

The rearrangement uses TRBV5-4 and TRBJ1-1; perhaps TRBD1 as D (6 bases). From germline, CDR1 is SGHNT and CDR2 YYREEE (reference sequence). This CDR3 is built from 14 residues. V dropped 0 bases and J dropped 5 bases, with 11 bases sitting between them. The CDR3 loop reads CASSLDRVWTEAFF. CDR3 sequence (DNA): TGTGCCAGCAGCTTGGACAGGGTGTGGACTGAAGCTTTCTTT.

The J gene is TRBJ2-3, the V gene TRBV5-4; TRBD2 agrees at 8 bases. With V trimmed by 0 bases and J by 0 bases, 9 bases remained unmatched. CDR3 length: 18 residues. Germline-derived CDR1 and CDR2 are SGHNT and YYREEE (reference sequence). CDR3 nucleotides: TGTGCCAGCAGCTTGGGTCCGGGAGGGGGGGCCAGCACAGATACGCAGTATTTT. Translation: CASSLGPGGGASTDTQYF.

This CDR3 reads CASSGLDTSGNTIYF. In nucleotides, the CDR3 is TGTGCCAGCAGTGGCTTGGACACCTCTGGAAACACCATATATTTT. The chain employs TRBV6-1 and TRBJ1-3, with D possibly being TRBD1 (5 bases). Germline V lookup: CDR1 MNHNS, CDR2 SASEGT. The CDR3 length is 15 residues. V lost 4 bases to trimming and J lost 0 bases, with 10 bases between them.

This rearrangement joins TRBV10-1 to TRBJ2-7; D remains unclear. With 3 bases removed from V and 2 bases from J, the gap between germline ends came to 8 bases. The germline V gene has CDR1 WNHNN and CDR2 SYGVQD (reference sequence). The CDR3 totals 13 residues. The CDR3 region is CASSDRLTYEQYF. CDR3 sequence (DNA): TGCGCCAGCAGTGACAGGCTGACCTACGAGCAGTACTTC.

The chain uses TRBV2 and TRBJ2-3, with 12 bases that match TRBD2. The CDR3 runs 15 residues. From germline, CDR1 is SNHLY and CDR2 FYNNEI. With 4 bases clipped from V and 4 bases from J, the junction kept 3 bases outside the gene matches. The CDR3 DNA reads TGTGCCAGCAGTGGAAGACTAGCGGGAGCAGATACGCAGTATTTT. As protein: CASSGRLAGADTQYF.

The table lists this clone with a count of one. The rearrangement uses TRBV4-2 and TRBJ2-2; 10 bases line up with TRBD1. The V gene's germline CDR1 is LGHNA and CDR2 YNFKEQ. The ends lost 4 bases at V and 6 bases at J; junction bases unmatched: 11. The CDR3 covers 17 residues. CDR3 sequence (DNA): TGTGCCAGCAGCCGGGTGACGGACAGGGGGAGGGCCGGGGAGCTGTTTTTT. Residues: CASSRVTDRGRAGELFF.